The 30 T cell receptor beta chains below were found in one sample sequenced in a study of blood T cell repertoires in COVID-19 (dated by TCRdb to about 2020). The library was built by means of the immunoSEQ multiplex PCR assay. What TCRdb holds here is the immuneACCESS table cut down to in-frame rearrangements. Part of the clones is not present; checked against another copy, under half of the missing clones reflect an unresolved V gene, and the others are unexplained. The sample table holds about 160,000 clones, of which roughly 89% were seen once. Around a tenth of the sample goes to the ten largest clones. The sample consisted of peripheral blood. These receptors all stem from a woman aged 65 to 85 with COVID-19, enrolled during active disease.

The V and J genes are TRBV7-2 and TRBJ1-6, with D unclear. CDR1 and CDR2 from the germline V gene are SGHTA and FQGNSA. Trimming took 5 bases from V and 7 from J, leaving 18 bases between them. The CDR3 covers 16 residues. In nucleotides, the CDR3 is TGTGCCAGCAGCCCGCTACAACTTAGCTTAAATTCACCCCTCCACTTT. This sequence encodes CASSPLQLSLNSPLHF.

This clone was observed a single time. This chain links TRBV30 with TRBJ1-2, with D unclear. Looked up from germline, CDR1 is GTSNPN and CDR2 is SVGIG (reference sequence). V lost 0 bases and J lost 1, with 6 bases in between. The CDR3 length is 13 residues. The CDR3 DNA is TGTGCCTGGAGTGTACTCGGTAACTATGGCTACACCTTC. Protein sequence: CAWSVLGNYGYTF.

The chain joins TRBV5-1 to TRBJ1-1; a possible D gene is TRBD1 (6 bases). The V end lost 4 bases, the J end lost 1 base, and 17 bases lay between the germline ends. The germline V gene has CDR1 SGHRS and CDR2 YFSETQ. CDR3 length: 16 residues. The CDR3 nucleotides read TGCGCCAGCAGCCTTGGCAGGGGCGGTTGGAACACTGAAGCTTTCTTT. The encoded protein is CASSLGRGGWNTEAFF.

The chain is built from TRBV5-6 and TRBJ1-3; 7 bases match TRBD1. The J segment lost 0 bases and the V segment lost 0 bases, leaving 3 bases of the junction unmatched. Germline V gives CDR1 SGHDT, CDR2 YYEEEE. The CDR3 totals 16 residues. The CDR3 protein is CASSLGGGLSGNTIYF. The CDR3 DNA reads TGTGCCAGCAGCTTGGGAGGGGGCCTCTCTGGAAACACCATATATTTT.

The rearrangement uses TRBV15 and TRBJ1-2; D gene unclear. Trimming removed 0 bases from V and 7 bases from J, with 15 bases in between. CDR3 length equals 15 residues. Looked up from germline, CDR1 is LNHNV and CDR2 is YYDKDF (reference sequence). The CDR3 nucleotides are TGTGCCACCAGCAGAGATCTGTCGGGAGGCCGTGGCTACACCTTC. Its protein is CATSRDLSGGRGYTF.

The chain joins TRBV28 to TRBJ1-2; D gene ambiguous. Germline V lookup: CDR1 MDHEN, CDR2 SYDVKM. The germline V and J ends were trimmed by 5 bases and 13 bases, with 26 bases remaining between them. The CDR3 is 15 residues long. CDR3 bases: TGTGCCAGCAGTGCACTCCCGGAGCCGGTAACCTTGGCCACCTTC. It encodes CASSALPEPVTLATF.

CDR3 sequence reads: CASRGQVGNTIYF. CDR3 in DNA: TGTGCCAGCAGGGGACAGGTTGGAAACACCATATATTTT. V gene TRBV6-5 combines with J gene TRBJ1-3; 8 bases fit TRBD1. V shed 6 bases, J shed 3 bases, and the junction held 1 base outside the gene matches. This CDR3 spans 13 amino acids. Germline CDR1 MNHEY, CDR2 SVGAGI.

V gene TRBV6-5 combines with J gene TRBJ2-1; 7 bases are shared with TRBD2. Germline trimming cut 7 bases from V and 8 bases from J; bases unmatched to any gene: 11. CDR1 MNHEY and CDR2 SVGAGI come from the germline V gene. The CDR3 is 14 residues long. The CDR3 loop reads CASKTSSGGYEQFF. The DNA of the CDR3 is TGTGCCAGCAAGACTAGCTCAGGCGGGTATGAGCAGTTCTTC.

A word on this clone: Other DNA sequences within the sample encode an identical CDR3. The CDR3: CASSSTNYGYTF. CDR3 DNA sequence: TGTGCCAGCAGCTCAACTAACTATGGCTACACCTTC. V and J are TRBV7-9 and TRBJ1-2; D not certain. CDR3 size: 12 residues. Germline CDR1 and CDR2: SEHNR and FQNEAQ (reference sequence). V was pared by 4 bases and J by 0 bases, with 3 bases between.

The chain uses TRBV30 and TRBJ2-6; the D is unclear. Between the trimmed V and J ends, which lost 1 base and 0 bases, there was a span of 4 bases. This CDR3 has 14 amino acids. The V gene's germline CDR1 is GTSNPN and CDR2 SVGIG (reference sequence). Here the CDR3 DNA reads TGTGCCTGGAGTGCGGGCTCTGGGGCCAACGTCCTGACTTTC. Its protein product is CAWSAGSGANVLTF.

As regards this clone: The junction shows a germline mismatch at one end, possibly a read error. The CDR3 DNA is TGTGCCAGCAATTTAGGACAGCCAGCGACTGAAGCTTTCTTT. Encoded protein: CASNLGQPATEAFF. This chain connects TRBV28 to TRBJ1-1; D may be TRBD1 (6 bases). From germline, CDR1 is MDHEN and CDR2 SYDVKM. The CDR3 is 14 residues long.

The V and J genes are TRBV9 and TRBJ1-2; D ambiguous. V lost 3 bases to trimming and J lost 3 bases, with 18 bases between them. The CDR3 length is 16 residues. Germline V gives CDR1 SGDLS, CDR2 YYNGEE. CDR3 nucleotides: TGTGCCAGCAGCGCCGCCCCTCAAGCCTTACACTATGGCTACACCTTC. It yields the protein CASSAAPQALHYGYTF.

V gene TRBV7-2 combines with J gene TRBJ2-1; 9 nucleotides align to TRBD1. The germline V gene encodes CDR1 SGHTA and CDR2 FQGNSA. The CDR3 consists of 15 residues. With 3 bases clipped from V and 4 bases from J, the junction kept 4 bases outside the gene matches. The CDR3 spells CASSLLGQGYNEQFF. CDR3 sequence (DNA): TGTGCCAGCAGCTTGCTTGGACAGGGGTACAATGAGCAGTTCTTC.

CDR3 residues: CASTAGTGGLYYGYTF. The CDR3 region has the DNA TGTGCCAGTACCGCCGGGACAGGGGGCCTCTACTATGGCTACACCTTC. The chain employs TRBV2 and TRBJ1-2; TRBD1 aligns across 12 bases. V trimming: 9 bases; J trimming: 3 bases; junction bases outside the gene matches: 11. The germline V gene encodes CDR1 SNHLY and CDR2 FYNNEI. The CDR3 has 16 amino acids.

This clone was picked up one time. The genes are TRBV15 and TRBJ2-5; TRBD2 is a possible D gene (6 bases). The CDR3 totals 14 residues. Germline V lookup: CDR1 LNHNV, CDR2 YYDKDF (reference sequence). V was cut by 5 bases and J by 5 bases, with 15 bases left in between. CDR3 nucleotide sequence: TGTGCCACCAGCGGCCGGGGGAACGGGGAGACCCAGTACTTC. Protein product: CATSGRGNGETQYF.

This clone has just one count. The gene calls are TRBV5-1 and TRBJ2-1; 8 bases agree with TRBD2. Germline assignment: CDR1 SGHRS and CDR2 YFSETQ. With 0 bases clipped from V and 8 bases from J, the junction kept 7 bases outside the gene matches. This CDR3 region has 15 residues. Written as DNA, the CDR3 is TGCGCCAGCAGCTTGGTAGCGGGGCCTTCGGATGAGCAGTTCTTC. It translates to CASSLVAGPSDEQFF.

The chain is built from TRBV5-4 and TRBJ2-7, with D possibly being TRBD2 (5 bases). V dropped 0 bases and J dropped 4 bases, with 11 bases sitting between them. CDR1 SGHNT and CDR2 YYREEE come from the germline V gene (reference sequence). The CDR3 runs 14 residues. CDR3 in DNA: TGTGCCAGCAGCTTGGCCTGGGGAGAGTACGAGCAGTACTTC. Its protein product is CASSLAWGEYEQYF.

V and J are TRBV7-9 and TRBJ1-5; the match to TRBD1 covers 8 bases. The length of the CDR3 is 14 residues. Germline loops: CDR1 SEHNR, CDR2 FQNEAQ (reference sequence). The V gene end was trimmed by 5 bases and the J gene end by 7 bases; junction bases not matched to a gene: 7. DNA of the CDR3: TGTGCCAGCAGCCTCTCACAGGGGGGGCAGCCCCAGCATTTT. Translating it yields CASSLSQGGQPQHF.

The chain has TRBV7-9 and TRBJ2-3; TRBD2 matches at 13 bases. J was trimmed by 1 base and V by 5 bases; bases with no gene match: 0. The CDR3 runs to 15 residues. From germline, CDR1 is SEHNR and CDR2 FQNEAQ (reference sequence). As DNA, the CDR3 is TGTGCCAGCAGCGGGACTAGCGGGGGCACAGATACGCAGTATTTT. It codes for CASSGTSGGTDTQYF.

The chain joins TRBV10-3 to TRBJ2-1, with TRBD2 matching over 9 bases. Per germline, CDR1 ENHRY and CDR2 SYGVKD. The CDR3 spans 15 residues. The V segment lost 10 bases and the J segment 3 bases; nucleotides outside the gene matches: 10. In DNA, the CDR3 is TGTGCCACCAATAGCGGGGGTGGTGGCTACAATGAGCAGTTCTTC. Its protein is CATNSGGGGYNEQFF.

This clone was detected only once. V is TRBV7-9 and J is TRBJ1-5, with a weak D call TRBD1 (5 bases). This CDR3 region has 17 residues. Deletions cut 5 bases from V and 2 bases from J, with 19 bases between. The V gene's germline CDR1 is SEHNR and CDR2 FQNEAQ (reference sequence). In DNA form, the CDR3 reads TGTGCCAGCAGCGCCGGGACTGGGGGAGGTGGCAATCAGCCCCAGCATTTT. It translates to CASSAGTGGGGNQPQHF.

This chain uses TRBV28 with TRBJ2-7; 10 bases agree with TRBD1. The germline V gene has CDR1 MDHEN and CDR2 SYDVKM. J lost 5 bases, V lost 6 bases, and 10 bases had no gene match. This CDR3 contains 15 residues. The CDR3 region has the DNA TGTGCCAGCAGCCCCCCCGGGACAGGGGCCAACGAGCAGTACTTC. It specifies CASSPPGTGANEQYF.

The J gene is TRBJ1-1, the V gene TRBV10-3; a possible D gene is TRBD1 (6 bases). CDR1 is ENHRY, CDR2 SYGVKD, per germline. V lost 11 bases and J lost 3, with 16 bases in between. CDR3 length: 13 amino acids. Here the CDR3 reads CAARLRQDTEAFF. CDR3 nucleotides: TGTGCCGCACGACTAAGACAGGACACTGAAGCTTTCTTT.

V is TRBV4-1 and J is TRBJ2-6; no clear D. Trimming shortened V by 6 bases and J by 2 bases, and 5 bases separated the two germline ends. From germline, CDR1 is MGHRA and CDR2 YSYEKL. CDR3 length equals 13 residues. CDR3 DNA sequence: TGCGCCAGCAGGGAGCCTGGGGCCAACGTCCTGACTTTC. It codes for CASREPGANVLTF.

The genes are TRBV3-1 (or the pseudogene TRBV3-2) and TRBJ1-5; no clear D gene. Germline V gene lookup returns CDR1 LGHDT and CDR2 YNNKEL (reference sequence). This CDR3 contains 14 residues. Trimming took 0 bases from V and 7 from J, leaving 10 bases between them. DNA of the CDR3: TGTGCCAGCAGCCAAGATGTGGTGGCCCAGCCCCAGCATTTT. Protein product: CASSQDVVAQPQHF.

V gene TRBV2 combines with J gene TRBJ1-2; no definite D call. V lost 6 bases to trimming and J lost 3 bases, with 5 bases between them. Germline loops: CDR1 SNHLY, CDR2 FYNNEI. CDR3 size: 11 residues. The CDR3 DNA reads TGTGCCAGCAGGGACTACTATGGCTACACCTTC. This sequence encodes CASRDYYGYTF.

The chain couples TRBV5-4 to TRBJ2-7; D perhaps matches TRBD2 (6 bases). Germline V gene data show CDR1 as SGHNT and CDR2 as YYREEE (reference sequence). This CDR3 has 13 residues. V was cut by 2 bases and J by 7 bases, with 13 bases left in between. The CDR3 loop is CASSLGGQREQYF. The CDR3 DNA reads as TGTGCCAGCAGCTTAGGAGGGCAAAGGGAGCAGTACTTC.

The chain couples TRBV27 to TRBJ1-2, with D possibly matching TRBD1 (6 bases). V lost 2 bases to trimming and J lost 5 bases, with 18 bases between them. The CDR3 length is 16 residues. Germline lookup yields CDR1 MNHEY and CDR2 SMNVEV (reference sequence). CDR3 region: CASSLRSYGQPYGYTF. In nucleotides, the CDR3 is TGTGCCAGCAGTTTACGGAGCTATGGACAGCCGTATGGCTACACCTTC.

The CDR3: CASSKGLETLRRRGTQYF. The CDR3 DNA sequence: TGTGCCAGCAGCAAGGGTCTGGAGACACTTAGGAGACGGGGTACGCAGTATTTT. The genes are TRBV21-1 and TRBJ2-3; TRBD2, as called in the table, went unchecked against the DNA. TRBV21-1 is deemed a pseudogene. The CDR3 consists of 18 residues.

Worth noting for this clone: Other DNA sequences of this sample code for an identical CDR3. The chain recombines TRBV19 with TRBJ1-1; 7 nucleotides line up with TRBD1. Losses at the gene ends were 4 bases for V and 3 bases for J; bases not matched to a gene: 2. The CDR3 extends over 13 amino acids. CDR1 and CDR2 from the germline V gene are LNHDA and SQIVND (reference sequence). The CDR3 DNA follows: TGTGCCAGTAGTAGCACAGGGGACACTGAAGCTTTCTTT. It yields the protein CASSSTGDTEAFF.